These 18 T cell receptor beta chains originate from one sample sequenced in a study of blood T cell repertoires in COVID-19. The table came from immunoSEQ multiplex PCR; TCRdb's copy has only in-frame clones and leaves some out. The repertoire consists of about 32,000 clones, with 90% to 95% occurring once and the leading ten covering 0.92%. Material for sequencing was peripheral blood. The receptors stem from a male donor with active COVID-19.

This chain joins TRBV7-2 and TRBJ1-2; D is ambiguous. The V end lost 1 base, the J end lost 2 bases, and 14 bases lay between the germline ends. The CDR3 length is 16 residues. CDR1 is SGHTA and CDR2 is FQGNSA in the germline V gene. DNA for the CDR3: TGTGCCAGCAGCTTAGGTTCGGGTCTTCTAAACTATGGCTACACCTTC. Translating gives CASSLGSGLLNYGYTF.

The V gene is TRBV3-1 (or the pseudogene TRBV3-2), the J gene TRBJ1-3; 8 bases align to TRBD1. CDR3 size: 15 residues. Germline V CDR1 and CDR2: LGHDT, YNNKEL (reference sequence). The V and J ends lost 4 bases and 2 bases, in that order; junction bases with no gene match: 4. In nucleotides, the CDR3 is TGTGCCAGCAGCCCACGGACAGGGCCTGGAAACACCATATATTTT. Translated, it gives CASSPRTGPGNTIYF.

This CDR3 reads CASSFGGTETQYF. The CDR3 DNA reads as TGCGCCAGCAGCTTCGGGGGGACGGAGACCCAGTACTTC. This chain connects TRBV5-1 to TRBJ2-5; TRBD2 matches 7 bases. The CDR3 is made up of 13 amino acids. The V gene end was trimmed by 2 bases and the J gene end by 5 bases; junction bases not matched to a gene: 3. CDR1 is SGHRS and CDR2 is YFSETQ in the germline V gene.

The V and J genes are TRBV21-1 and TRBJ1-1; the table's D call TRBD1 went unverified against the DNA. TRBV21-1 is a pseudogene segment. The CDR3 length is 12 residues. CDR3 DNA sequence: TGTGCCAGCAGCAAAGTAGGGGGCTTCGCTTTCTTT. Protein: CASSKVGGFAFF.

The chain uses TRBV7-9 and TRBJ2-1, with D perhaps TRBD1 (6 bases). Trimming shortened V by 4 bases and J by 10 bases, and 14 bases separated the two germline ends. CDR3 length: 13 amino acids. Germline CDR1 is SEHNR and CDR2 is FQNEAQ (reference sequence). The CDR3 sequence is CASSSNRDGEQFF. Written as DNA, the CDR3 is TGTGCCAGCAGCTCCAACAGGGACGGCGAGCAGTTCTTC.

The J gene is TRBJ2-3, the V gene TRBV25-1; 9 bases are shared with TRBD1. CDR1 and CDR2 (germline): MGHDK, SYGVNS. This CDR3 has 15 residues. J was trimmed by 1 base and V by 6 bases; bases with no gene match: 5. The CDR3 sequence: CASSFRDRGTDTQYF. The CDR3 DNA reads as TGTGCCAGCAGCTTCCGGGACAGGGGCACAGATACGCAGTATTTT.

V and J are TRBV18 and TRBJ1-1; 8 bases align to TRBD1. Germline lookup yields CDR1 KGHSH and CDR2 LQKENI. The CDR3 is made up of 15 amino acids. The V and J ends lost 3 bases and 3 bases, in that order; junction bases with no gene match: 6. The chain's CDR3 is CASSPLGQADTEAFF. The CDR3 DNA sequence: TGTGCCAGCTCACCCTTGGGACAGGCAGACACTGAAGCTTTCTTT.

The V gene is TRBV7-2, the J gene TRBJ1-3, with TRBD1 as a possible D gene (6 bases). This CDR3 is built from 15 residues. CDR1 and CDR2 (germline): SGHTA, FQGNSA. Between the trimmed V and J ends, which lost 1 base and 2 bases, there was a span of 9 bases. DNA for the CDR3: TGTGCCAGCAGCTTAGTGGGGGCAGCTGGAAACACCATATATTTT. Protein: CASSLVGAAGNTIYF. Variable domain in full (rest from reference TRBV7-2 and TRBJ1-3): GAGVSQSPSNKVTEKGKDVELRCDPISGHTALYWYRQSLGQGLEFLIYFQGNSAPDKSGLPSDRFSAERTGGSVSTLTIQRTQQEDSAVYLCASSLVGAAGNTIYFGEGSWLTVV.

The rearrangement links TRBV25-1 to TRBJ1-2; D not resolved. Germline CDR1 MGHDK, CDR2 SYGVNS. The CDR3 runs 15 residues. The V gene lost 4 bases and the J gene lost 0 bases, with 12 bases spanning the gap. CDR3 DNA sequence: TGTGCCAGCAGTGGTTTCAACAGAGCTAACTATGGCTACACCTTC. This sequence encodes CASSGFNRANYGYTF.

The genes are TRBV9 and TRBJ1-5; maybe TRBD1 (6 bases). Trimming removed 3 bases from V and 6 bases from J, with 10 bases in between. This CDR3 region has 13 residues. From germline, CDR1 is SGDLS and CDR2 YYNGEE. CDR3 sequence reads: CASSGDTVQPQHF. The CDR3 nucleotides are TGTGCCAGCAGCGGGGACACGGTTCAGCCCCAGCATTTT.

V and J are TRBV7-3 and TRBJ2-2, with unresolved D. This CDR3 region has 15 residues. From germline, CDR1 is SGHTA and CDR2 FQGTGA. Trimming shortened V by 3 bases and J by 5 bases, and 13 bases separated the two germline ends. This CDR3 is CASSLVSGRTGELFF. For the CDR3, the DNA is TGTGCCAGCAGCTTGGTGTCAGGCAGAACCGGGGAGCTGTTTTTT.

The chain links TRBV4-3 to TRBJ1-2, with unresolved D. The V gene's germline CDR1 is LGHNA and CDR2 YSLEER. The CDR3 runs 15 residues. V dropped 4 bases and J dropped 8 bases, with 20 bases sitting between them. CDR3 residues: CASSPRTGIWTGYTF. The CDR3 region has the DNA TGCGCCAGCAGCCCACGGACCGGGATCTGGACGGGCTACACCTTC.

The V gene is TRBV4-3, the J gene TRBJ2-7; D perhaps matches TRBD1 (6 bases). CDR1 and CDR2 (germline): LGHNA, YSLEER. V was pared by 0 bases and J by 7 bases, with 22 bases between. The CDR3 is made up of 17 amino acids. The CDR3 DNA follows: TGCGCCAGCAGCCAAGATCTGGGGTCGACAGGCAGGTGGGAGCAGTACTTC. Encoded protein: CASSQDLGSTGRWEQYF.

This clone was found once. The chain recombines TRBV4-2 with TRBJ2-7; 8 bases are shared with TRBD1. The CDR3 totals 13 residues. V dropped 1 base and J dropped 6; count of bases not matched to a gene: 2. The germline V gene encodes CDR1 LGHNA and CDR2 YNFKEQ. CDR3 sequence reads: CASSQVTGGEQYF. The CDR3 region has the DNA TGTGCCAGCAGCCAAGTTACAGGGGGCGAGCAGTACTTC.

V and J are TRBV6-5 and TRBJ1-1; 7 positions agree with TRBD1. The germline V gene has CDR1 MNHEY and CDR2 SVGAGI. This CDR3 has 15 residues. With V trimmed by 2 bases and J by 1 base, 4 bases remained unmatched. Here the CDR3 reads CASSYRTGRNTEAFF. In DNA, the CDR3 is TGTGCCAGCAGTTACAGGACAGGTCGGAACACTGAAGCTTTCTTT.

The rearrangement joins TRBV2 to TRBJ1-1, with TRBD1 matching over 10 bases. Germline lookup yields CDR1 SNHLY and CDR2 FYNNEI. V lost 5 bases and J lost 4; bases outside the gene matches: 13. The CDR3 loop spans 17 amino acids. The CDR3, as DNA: TGTGCCAGCAGTTATAGGGGACAGGGGACGATTAGCACTGAAGCTTTCTTT. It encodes CASSYRGQGTISTEAFF.

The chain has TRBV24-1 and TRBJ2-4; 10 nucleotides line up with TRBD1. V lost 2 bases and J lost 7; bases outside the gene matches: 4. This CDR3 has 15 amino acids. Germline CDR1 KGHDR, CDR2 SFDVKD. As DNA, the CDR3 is TGTGCCACCAGTGATTCCAGGACAGGGGGGAACATTCAGTACTTC. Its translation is CATSDSRTGGNIQYF.

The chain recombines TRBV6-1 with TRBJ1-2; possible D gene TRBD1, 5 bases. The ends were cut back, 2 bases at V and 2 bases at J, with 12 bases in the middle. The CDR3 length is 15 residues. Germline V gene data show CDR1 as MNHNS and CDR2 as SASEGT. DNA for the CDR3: TGTGCCAGCAGTGAACCCCCAGGGAAGAACTATGGCTACACCTTC. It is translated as CASSEPPGKNYGYTF.